This note documents a single TCR beta chain sequence. Antigen: not known. This specimen comes from a study of radiotherapy plus CTLA-4 blockade in lung cancer. For the study at large: Disease control was seen in 31% of patients, objective responses in around 17%. Points from the study as a whole: Some TCR clones had been derived from tumors. These clones expanded in peripheral blood after radiotherapy plus ipilimumab.

The method was immunoSEQ multiplex PCR; TCRdb's version includes in-frame clones alone and lacks a portion of them. The table lists over 85,000 clones, around 88% of them singletons. CDR1 is SEHNR and CDR2 is FQNEAQ in the germline V gene (reference sequence). The CDR3 sequence is 15 residues long. The ends were cut back, 5 bases at V and 4 bases at J, with 15 bases in the middle. Those with chemo-refractory metastatic non-small-cell lung cancer were treated with focal radiation combined with CTLA-4 blockade using ipilimumab. The material sequenced was peripheral blood, taken from a patient treated with radiotherapy plus ipilimumab. This sequence originates from a human donor with non-small cell lung cancer that progressed on radiotherapy plus ipilimumab. The V gene is TRBV7-9, the J gene TRBJ2-1; D gene ambiguous. Written as DNA, the CDR3 is TGTGCCAGCAGCGAAATCAGGACGGTTTACAATGAGCAGTTCTTC. It is translated as CASSEIRTVYNEQFF. Filled out from reference TRBV7-9 and TRBJ2-1, the complete variable domain reads DTGVSQNPRHKITKRGQNVTFRCDPISEHNRLYWYRQTLGQGPEFLTYFQNEAQLEKSRLLSDRFSAERPKGSFSTLEIQRTEQGDSAMYLCASSEIRTVYNEQFFGPGTRLTVL.